The present TCR beta chain was sequenced within a study of blood T cells in healthy people across ages. Notes on the study in general: Roughly linearly, TCR beta diversity per million T cells fell as age increased.

Using a J-beta primer mix together with a sample-barcoded 5' primer, a second PCR was run for about 7 to 12 cycles. A 12-random-nucleotide template-switch adaptor tagged each cDNA molecule. TCRdb processed the 5' RACE reads anew with MiXCR; each CDR3 protein has one entry. Altogether roughly 560,000 distinct CDR3 sequences are present, about 24% being singletons, with the ten largest covering 7.5% to 9%. In its sample, this clonotype was seen many times. Its antigen is unknown. V was trimmed by 1 base and J by 2 bases, leaving 2 bases between them. Germline loops: CDR1 SGHTA, CDR2 FQGNSA. The CDR3 sequence is 12 residues long. The data also belong to a second study, concerning T cells of mothers and their children. That report notes: Whether pairs are related or unrelated, thymic selection shapes their TCR recombination output in much the same way.

This TCR derives from a boy aged 5-17 years in good health. The chain couples TRBV7-2 to TRBJ2-5; D is unresolved. The sequenced sample consisted of blood. The CDR3 region is CASSLVQETQYF. The CDR3, as DNA: TGTGCCAGCAGCTTAGTTCAAGAGACCCAGTACTTC. Drawing the rest from reference TRBV7-2 and TRBJ2-5, the complete variable domain is GAGVSQSPSNKVTEKGKDVELRCDPISGHTALYWYRQSLGQGLEFLIYFQGNSAPDKSGLPSDRFSAERTGGSVSTLTIQRTQQEDSAVYLCASSLVQETQYFGPGTRLLVL.